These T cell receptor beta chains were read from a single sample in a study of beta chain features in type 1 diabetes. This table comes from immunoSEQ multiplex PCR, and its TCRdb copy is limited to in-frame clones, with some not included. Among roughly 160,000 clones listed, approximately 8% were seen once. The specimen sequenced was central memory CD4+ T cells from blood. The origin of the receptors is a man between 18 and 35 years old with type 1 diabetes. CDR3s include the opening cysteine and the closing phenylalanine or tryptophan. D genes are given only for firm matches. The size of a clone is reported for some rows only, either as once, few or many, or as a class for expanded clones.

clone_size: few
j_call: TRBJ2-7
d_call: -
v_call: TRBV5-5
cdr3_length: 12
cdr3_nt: TGTGCCAGCGAGGTCAGTTCCTACGAGCAGTACTTC
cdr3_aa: CASEVSSYEQYF

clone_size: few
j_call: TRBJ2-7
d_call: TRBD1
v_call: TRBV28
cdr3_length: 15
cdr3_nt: TGTGCCAGCAGGCTAGACAGGGGTTTCTCCTACGAGCAGTACTTC
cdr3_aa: CASRLDRGFSYEQYF

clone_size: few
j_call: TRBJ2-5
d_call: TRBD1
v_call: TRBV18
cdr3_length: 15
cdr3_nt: TGTGCCAGCTCACCGACAGGGGCCGGGCAAGAGACCCAGTACTTC
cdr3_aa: CASSPTGAGQETQYF

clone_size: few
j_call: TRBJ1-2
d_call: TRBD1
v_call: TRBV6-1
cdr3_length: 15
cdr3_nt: TGTGCCAGCAGATGGACAGGGAAAGACACGGAGGGCTACACCTTC
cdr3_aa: CASRWTGKDTEGYTF

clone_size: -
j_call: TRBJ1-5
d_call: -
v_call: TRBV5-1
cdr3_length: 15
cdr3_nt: TGCGCCAGCAGCTTGGATCACGGGAGCAATCAGCCCCAGCATTTT
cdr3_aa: CASSLDHGSNQPQHF

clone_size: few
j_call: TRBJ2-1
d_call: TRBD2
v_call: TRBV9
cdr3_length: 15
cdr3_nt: TGTGCCAGCAGCGTATTGGTTAGCGGGGGCAATGAGCAGTTCTTC
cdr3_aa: CASSVLVSGGNEQFF

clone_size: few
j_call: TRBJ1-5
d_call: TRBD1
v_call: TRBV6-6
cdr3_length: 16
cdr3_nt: TGTGCCAGCAGTTCTTCACAGGGGGCCGGCAATCAGCCCCAGCATTTT
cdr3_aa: CASSSSQGAGNQPQHF

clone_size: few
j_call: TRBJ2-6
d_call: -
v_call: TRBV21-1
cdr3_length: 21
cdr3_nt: TGTGCCAGCAGCCCTCGGCGGGAAGACAGGGCGGCCCTCTCTGGGGCCAACGTCCTGACTTTC
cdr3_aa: CASSPRREDRAALSGANVLTF

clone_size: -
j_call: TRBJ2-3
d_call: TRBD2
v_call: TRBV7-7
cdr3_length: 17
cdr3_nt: TGTGCCAGCAGCTTAGCCCCAGCGGGGGGACACACAGATACGCAGTATTTT
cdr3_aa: CASSLAPAGGHTDTQYF

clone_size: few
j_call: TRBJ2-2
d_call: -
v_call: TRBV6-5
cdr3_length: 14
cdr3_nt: TGTGCCAGCATTTATCCTATGGACACCGGGGAGCTGTTTTTT
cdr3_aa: CASIYPMDTGELFF

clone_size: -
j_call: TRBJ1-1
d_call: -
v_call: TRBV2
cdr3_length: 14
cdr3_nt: TGTGCCATCTCTCCTGGGGCCCTAGTCCCTGAAGCTTTCTTT
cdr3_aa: CAISPGALVPEAFF

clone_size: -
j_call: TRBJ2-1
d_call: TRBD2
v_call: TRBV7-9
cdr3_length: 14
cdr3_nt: TGTGCCAGCAGCCTAGGGACTAGCGGTCATGAGCAGTTCTTC
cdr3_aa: CASSLGTSGHEQFF

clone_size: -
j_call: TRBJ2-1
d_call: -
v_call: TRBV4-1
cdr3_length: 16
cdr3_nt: TGCGCCAGCAGCCAAGATGTAGTCGGGAGTAGGGATGAGCAGTTCTTC
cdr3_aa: CASSQDVVGSRDEQFF

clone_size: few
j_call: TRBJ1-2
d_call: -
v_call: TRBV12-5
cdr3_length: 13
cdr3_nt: TGTGCTAGTGGTTTGGTACCAGGGTTTGGCTACACCTTC
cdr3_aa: CASGLVPGFGYTF

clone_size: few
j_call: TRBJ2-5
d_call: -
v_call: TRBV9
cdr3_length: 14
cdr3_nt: TGTGCCAGCAGCGTAACGGGGTTCCAAGAGACCCAGTACTTC
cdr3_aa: CASSVTGFQETQYF

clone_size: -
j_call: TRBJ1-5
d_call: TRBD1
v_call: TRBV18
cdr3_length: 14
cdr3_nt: TGTGCCAGCTCACCCGGGACAGGGTTTCTGGCCCAGCATTTT
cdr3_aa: CASSPGTGFLAQHF

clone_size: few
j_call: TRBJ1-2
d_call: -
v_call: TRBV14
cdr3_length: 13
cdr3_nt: TGTGCCAGCAGCCAAAACAGGGTATCCGGCTACACCTTC
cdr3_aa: CASSQNRVSGYTF

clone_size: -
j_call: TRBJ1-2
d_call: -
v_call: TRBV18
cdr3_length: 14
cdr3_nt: TGTGCCAGCTCGGGAAACAGGGCTAACTATGGCTACACCTTC
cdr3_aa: CASSGNRANYGYTF

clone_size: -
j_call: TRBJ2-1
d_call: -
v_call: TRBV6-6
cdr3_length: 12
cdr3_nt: TGTGCCAGCAGGGACTACGTCAATGAGCAGTTCTTC
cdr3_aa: CASRDYVNEQFF

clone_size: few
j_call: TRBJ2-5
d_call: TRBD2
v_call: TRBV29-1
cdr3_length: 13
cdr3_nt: TGCAGCGTTAAGCGGGAGTTTTTAGAGACCCAGTACTTC
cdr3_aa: CSVKREFLETQYF